This TCR beta chain was retrieved from a study of T cell repertoires in cytomegalovirus infection (dated by TCRdb to between 2017 and 2020). At the level of the whole study: The HLA type of each donor mattered for the analysis, because public TCR beta signatures pointed to carriage of CMV infection along with the matching HLA type. On the study overall, not on this receptor specifically: In the ex vivo response, HLA-C-restricted CMV-specific TCR beta clonotypes were dominant, and in two of eight donors the single most frequent clonotype came from this HLA-C-restricted group. In both this cohort and an independent 352-donor cohort, the cumulative frequency of public TCR beta family members distinguished carriers of CMV infection plus the relevant HLA type.

In regard to this clonotype: Its antigen is unknown. One base away there is no much larger clone; base qualities are not given.

The germline V gene provides CDR1 MRHNA and CDR2 SNTAGT. Including cysteine and phenylalanine, the CDR3 has 12 amino acids. The retained sequence is limited to the CDR3, 36 bases, with the frame set at the first base. V is shortened by 3 bases, J by 6 bases, and the region joining them spans 8 bases. Sequencing instrument: Illumina HiSeq 1500. The public sequencing data were trimmed at Q25 with fastp and processed into clonotypes with MiXCR by TCRdb, which kept only in-frame beta chains. Rows are unified per CDR3 protein, each entry keeping the most common DNA and genes. The sample table holds about 490,000 distinct CDR3 sequences, of which about 30% were seen once. Jointly, the top ten make up about 12% of the sample.

The sequenced material came from PBMCs. The sequence derives from a human donor in good health (CMV status not recorded). Some clones in this sample may be carry-over from other donors' samples. The sequence links TRBV6-4 to TRBJ1-1, and perhaps TRBD1 as D gene, on 5 matching bases. The CDR3 protein: CASSDGGSEAFF. Read as DNA, the sequence is TGTGCCAGCAGTGATGGGGGATCTGAAGCTTTCTTT.